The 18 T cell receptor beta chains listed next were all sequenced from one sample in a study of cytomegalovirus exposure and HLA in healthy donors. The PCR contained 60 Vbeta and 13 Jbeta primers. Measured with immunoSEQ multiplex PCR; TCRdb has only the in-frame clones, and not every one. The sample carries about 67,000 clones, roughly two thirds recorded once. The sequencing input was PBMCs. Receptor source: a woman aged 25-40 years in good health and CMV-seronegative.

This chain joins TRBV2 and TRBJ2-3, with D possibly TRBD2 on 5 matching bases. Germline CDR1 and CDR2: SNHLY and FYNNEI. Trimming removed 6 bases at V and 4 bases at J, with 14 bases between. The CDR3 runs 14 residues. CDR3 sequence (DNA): TGTGCCAGCAGCCTGGAGGCGACGCCAGATACGCAGTATTTT. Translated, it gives CASSLEATPDTQYF.

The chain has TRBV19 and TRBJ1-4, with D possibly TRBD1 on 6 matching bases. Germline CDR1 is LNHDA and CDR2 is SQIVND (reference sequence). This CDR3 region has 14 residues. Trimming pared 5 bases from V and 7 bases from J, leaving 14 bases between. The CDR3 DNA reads TGTGCCAGTAGTCCCTCAGGGGAGGGTGAAAAACTGTTTTTT. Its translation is CASSPSGEGEKLFF. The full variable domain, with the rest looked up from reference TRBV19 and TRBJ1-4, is DGGITQSPKYLFRKEGQNVTLSCEQNLNHDAMYWYRQDPGQGLRLIYYSQIVNDFQKGDIAEGYSVSREKKESFPLTVTSAQKNPTAFYLCASSPSGEGEKLFFGSGTQLSVL.

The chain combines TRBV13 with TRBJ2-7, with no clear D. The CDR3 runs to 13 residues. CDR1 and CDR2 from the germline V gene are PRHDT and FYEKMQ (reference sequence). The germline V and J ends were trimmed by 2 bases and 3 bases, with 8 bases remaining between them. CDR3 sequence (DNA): TGTGCCAGCAGCTTAAATTTACTCTACGAGCAGTACTTC. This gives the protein CASSLNLLYEQYF.

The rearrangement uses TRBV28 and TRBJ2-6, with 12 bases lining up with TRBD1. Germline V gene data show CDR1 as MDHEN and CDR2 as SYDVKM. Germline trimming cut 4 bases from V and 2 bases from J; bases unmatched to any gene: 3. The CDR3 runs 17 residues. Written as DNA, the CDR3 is TGTGCCAGCAGTTCGGGACAGGGGGCGCCTGGGGCCAACGTCCTGACTTTC. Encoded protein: CASSSGQGAPGANVLTF.

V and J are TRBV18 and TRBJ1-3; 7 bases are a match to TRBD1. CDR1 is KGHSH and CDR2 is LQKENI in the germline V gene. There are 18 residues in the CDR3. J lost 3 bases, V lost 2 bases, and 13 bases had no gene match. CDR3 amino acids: CASSPTQSTGRGGNTIYF. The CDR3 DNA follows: TGTGCCAGCTCACCAACGCAGTCGACAGGGAGAGGTGGAAACACCATATATTTT.

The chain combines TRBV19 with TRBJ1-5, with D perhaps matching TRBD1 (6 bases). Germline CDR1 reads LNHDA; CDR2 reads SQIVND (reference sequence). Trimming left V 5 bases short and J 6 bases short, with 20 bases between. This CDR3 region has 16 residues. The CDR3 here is CASSLREGVGGQPQHF. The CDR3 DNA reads TGTGCCAGTAGTCTAAGGGAGGGGGTCGGAGGTCAGCCCCAGCATTTT.

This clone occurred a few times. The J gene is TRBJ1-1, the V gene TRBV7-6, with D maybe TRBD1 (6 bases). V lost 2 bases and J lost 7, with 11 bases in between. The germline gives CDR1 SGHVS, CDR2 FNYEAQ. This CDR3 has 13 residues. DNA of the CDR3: TGTGCCAGCAGCTTAACACAGGGCGGTGAAGCTTTCTTT. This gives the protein CASSLTQGGEAFF.

The chain's CDR3 is CASSRTGTNYGYTF. Here the CDR3 DNA reads TGTGCCAGCAGCCGGACAGGGACTAACTATGGCTACACCTTC. The V call is TRBV6-5, the J call TRBJ1-2; 8 nucleotides align to TRBD1. After removal of 6 bases from V and 0 bases from J, the junction contained 3 bases not matched to a gene. CDR3 size: 14 residues. Germline loops: CDR1 MNHEY, CDR2 SVGAGI.

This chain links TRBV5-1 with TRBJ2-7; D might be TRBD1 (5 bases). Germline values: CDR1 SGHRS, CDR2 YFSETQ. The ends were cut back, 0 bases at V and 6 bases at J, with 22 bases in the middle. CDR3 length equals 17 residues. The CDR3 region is CASSLEGWSGFGGEQYF. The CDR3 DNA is TGCGCCAGCAGCTTGGAAGGGTGGTCAGGGTTTGGTGGCGAGCAGTACTTC.

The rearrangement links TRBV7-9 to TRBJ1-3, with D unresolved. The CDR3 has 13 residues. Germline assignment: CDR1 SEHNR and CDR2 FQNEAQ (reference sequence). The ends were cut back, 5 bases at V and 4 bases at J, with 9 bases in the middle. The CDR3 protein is CASSESGGNTIYF. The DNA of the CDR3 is TGTGCCAGCAGCGAGTCCGGGGGAAACACCATATATTTT.

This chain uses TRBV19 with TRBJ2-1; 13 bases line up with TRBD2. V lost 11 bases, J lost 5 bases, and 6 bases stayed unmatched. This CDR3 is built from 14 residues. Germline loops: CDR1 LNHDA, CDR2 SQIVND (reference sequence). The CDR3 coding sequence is TGTGCCTCAGCCGGGACTAGCGGGGACAATGAGCAGTTCTTC. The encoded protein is CASAGTSGDNEQFF.

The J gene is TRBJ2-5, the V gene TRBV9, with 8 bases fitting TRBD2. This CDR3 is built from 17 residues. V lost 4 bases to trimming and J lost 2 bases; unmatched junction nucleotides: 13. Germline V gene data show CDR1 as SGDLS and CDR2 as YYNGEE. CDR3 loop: CASSRGGAGGQQETQYF. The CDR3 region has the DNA TGTGCCAGCAGCCGTGGCGGTGCGGGGGGCCAACAAGAGACCCAGTACTTC.

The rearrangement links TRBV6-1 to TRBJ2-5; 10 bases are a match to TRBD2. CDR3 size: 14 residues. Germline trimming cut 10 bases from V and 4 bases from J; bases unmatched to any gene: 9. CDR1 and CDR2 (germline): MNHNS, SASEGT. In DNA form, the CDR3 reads TGTGCCATAAGGAAAGCGGGGGGGCGAGAGACCCAGTACTTC. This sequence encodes CAIRKAGGRETQYF.

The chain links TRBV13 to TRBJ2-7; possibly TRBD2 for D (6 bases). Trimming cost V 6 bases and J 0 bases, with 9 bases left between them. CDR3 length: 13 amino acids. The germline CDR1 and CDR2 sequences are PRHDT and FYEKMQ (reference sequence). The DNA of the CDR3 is TGTGCCAGCAGGGAGGGACTCTCCTACGAGCAGTACTTC. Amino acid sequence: CASREGLSYEQYF.

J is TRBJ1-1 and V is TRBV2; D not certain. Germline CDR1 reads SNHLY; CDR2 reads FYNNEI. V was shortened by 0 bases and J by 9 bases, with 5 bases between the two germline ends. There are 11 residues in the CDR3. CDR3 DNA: TGTGCCAGCAGTGAAGCGCGGAAAGCTTTCTTT. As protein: CASSEARKAFF.

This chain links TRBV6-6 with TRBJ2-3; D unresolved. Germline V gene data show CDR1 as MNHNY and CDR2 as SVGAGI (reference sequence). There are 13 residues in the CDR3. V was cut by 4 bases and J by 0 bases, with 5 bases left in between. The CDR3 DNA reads TGTGCCAGCAGTTTGCAGAGCACAGATACGCAGTATTTT. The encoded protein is CASSLQSTDTQYF.

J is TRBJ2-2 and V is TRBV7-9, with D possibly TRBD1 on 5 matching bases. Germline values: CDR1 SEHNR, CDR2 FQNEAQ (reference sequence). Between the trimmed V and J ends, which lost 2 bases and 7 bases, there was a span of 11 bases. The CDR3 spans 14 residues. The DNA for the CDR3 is TGTGCCAGCAGCTTATACAGGCCGTACGGGGAGCTGTTTTTT. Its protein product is CASSLYRPYGELFF.

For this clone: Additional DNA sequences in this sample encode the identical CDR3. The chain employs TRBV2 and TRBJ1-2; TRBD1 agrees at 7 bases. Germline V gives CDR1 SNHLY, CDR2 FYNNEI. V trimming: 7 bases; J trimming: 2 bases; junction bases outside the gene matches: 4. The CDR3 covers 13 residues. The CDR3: CASTLDRNYGYTF. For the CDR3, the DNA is TGTGCCAGCACTTTGGACAGGAACTATGGCTACACCTTC. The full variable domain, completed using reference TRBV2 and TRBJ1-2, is EPEVTQTPSHQVTQMGQEVILRCVPISNHLYFYWYRQILGQKVEFLVSFYNNEISEKSEIFDDQFSVERPDGSNFTLKIRSTKLEDSAMYFCASTLDRNYGYTFGSGTRLTVV.